The clone carrying this T cell receptor beta chain was seen more than once but under ten times. Time point meaning: persistent/refractory GD, antithyroid drugs over 5 years with positive TRAb. PBMCs were the source of the RNA used for TCR sequencing. The patients were drawn from one endocrinology department in Xi'an, China. The sample originates from a study of regulatory T cells in long-lasting Graves disease. Investigators prepared the TCR beta libraries by applying iRepertoire HTBI primers and Arm-PCR of CDR3 regions. A single record per CDR3 protein comes from TCRdb applying MiXCR to the multiplex PCR reads. The data show about 300,000 distinct CDR3 sequences, 20% to 25% seen once. Material: peripheral blood mononuclear cells (PBMCs), obtained when the disease was refractory, from a patient treated with antithyroid drugs. This clonotype was sampled from a female donor with Graves disease.

The CDR3 coding sequence is TGTGCCAGCACCTACCCAGGAGGGATAAAAGCTTTCTTT. It translates to CASTYPGGIKAFF. The gene calls are TRBV6-1 and TRBJ1-1, with unresolved D. Trimming shortened V by 7 bases and J by 9 bases, and 18 bases separated the two germline ends. CDR1 is MNHNS, CDR2 SASEGT, per germline. The CDR3 spans 13 residues.